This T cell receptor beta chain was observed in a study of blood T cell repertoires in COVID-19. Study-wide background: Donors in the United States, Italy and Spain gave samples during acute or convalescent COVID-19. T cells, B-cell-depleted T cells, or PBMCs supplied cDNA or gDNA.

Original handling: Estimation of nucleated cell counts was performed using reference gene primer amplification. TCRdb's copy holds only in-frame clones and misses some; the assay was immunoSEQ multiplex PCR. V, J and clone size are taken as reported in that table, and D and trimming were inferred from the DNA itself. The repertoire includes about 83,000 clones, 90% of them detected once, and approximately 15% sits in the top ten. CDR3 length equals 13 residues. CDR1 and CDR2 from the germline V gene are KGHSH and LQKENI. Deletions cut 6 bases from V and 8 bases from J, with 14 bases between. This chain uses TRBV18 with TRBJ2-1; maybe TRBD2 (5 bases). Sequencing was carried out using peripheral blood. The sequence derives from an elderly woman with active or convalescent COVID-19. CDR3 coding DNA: TGTGCCAGCTCCCTCGACATGCGGGATGAGCAGTTCTTC. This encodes CASSLDMRDEQFF.